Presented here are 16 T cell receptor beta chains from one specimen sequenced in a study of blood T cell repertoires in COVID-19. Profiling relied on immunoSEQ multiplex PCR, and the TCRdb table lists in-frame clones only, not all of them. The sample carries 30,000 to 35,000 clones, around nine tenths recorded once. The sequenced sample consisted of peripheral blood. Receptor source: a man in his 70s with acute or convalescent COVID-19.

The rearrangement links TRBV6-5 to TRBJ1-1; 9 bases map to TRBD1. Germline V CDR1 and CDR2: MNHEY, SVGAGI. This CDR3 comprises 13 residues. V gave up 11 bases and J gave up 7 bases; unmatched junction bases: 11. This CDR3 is CARQDRGPFEAFF. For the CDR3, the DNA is TGTGCCCGTCAGGACAGGGGACCCTTTGAAGCTTTCTTT.

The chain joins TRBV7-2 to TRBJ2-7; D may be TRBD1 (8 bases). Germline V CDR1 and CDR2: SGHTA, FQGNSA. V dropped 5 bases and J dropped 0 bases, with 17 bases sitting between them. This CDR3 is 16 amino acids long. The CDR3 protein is CASSLADRDYSYEQYF. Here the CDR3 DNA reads TGTGCCAGCAGCCTTGCGGACAGGGACTACTCCTACGAGCAGTACTTC.

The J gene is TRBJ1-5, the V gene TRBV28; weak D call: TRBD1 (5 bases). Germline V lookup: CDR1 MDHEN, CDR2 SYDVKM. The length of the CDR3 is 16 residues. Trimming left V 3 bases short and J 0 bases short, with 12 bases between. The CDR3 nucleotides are TGTGCCAGCAGTTTGGGGCCCTTATATAGCAATCAGCCCCAGCATTTT. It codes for CASSLGPLYSNQPQHF. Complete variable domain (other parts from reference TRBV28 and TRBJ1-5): DVKVTQSSRYLVKRTGEKVFLECVQDMDHENMFWYRQDPGLGLRLIYFSYDVKMKEKGDIPEGYSVSREKKERFSLILESASTNQTSMYLCASSLGPLYSNQPQHFGDGTRLSIL.

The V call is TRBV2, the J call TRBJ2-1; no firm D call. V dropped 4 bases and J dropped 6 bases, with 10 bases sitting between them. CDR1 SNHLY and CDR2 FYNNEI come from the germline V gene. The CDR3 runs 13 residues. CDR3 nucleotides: TGTGCCAGCAGTGCGACTCCGAGCAATGAGCAGTTCTTC. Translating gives CASSATPSNEQFF.

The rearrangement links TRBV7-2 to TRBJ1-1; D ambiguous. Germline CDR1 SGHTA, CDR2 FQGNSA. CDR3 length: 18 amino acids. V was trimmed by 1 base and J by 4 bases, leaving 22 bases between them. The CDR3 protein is CASSLGVGRNFRGTEAFF. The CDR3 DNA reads TGTGCCAGCAGCTTAGGTGTAGGGAGAAACTTCAGAGGCACTGAAGCTTTCTTT.

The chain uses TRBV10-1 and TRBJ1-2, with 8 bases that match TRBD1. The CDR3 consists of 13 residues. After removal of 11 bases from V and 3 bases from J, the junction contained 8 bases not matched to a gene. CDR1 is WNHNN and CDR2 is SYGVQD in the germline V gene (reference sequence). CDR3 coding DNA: TGCGCCGGACAGGGATTGGGAGACTATGGCTACACCTTC. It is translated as CAGQGLGDYGYTF.

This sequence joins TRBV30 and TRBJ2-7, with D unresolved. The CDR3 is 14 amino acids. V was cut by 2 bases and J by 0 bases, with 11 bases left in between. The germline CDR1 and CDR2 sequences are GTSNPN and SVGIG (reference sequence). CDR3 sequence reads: CAWSPTTVSYEQYF. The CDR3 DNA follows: TGTGCCTGGAGTCCGACAACCGTCTCCTACGAGCAGTACTTC.

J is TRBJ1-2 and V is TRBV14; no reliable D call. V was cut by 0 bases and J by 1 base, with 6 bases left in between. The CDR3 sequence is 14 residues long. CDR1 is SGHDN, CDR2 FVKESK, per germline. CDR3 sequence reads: CASSQDRVNYGYTF. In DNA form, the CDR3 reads TGTGCCAGCAGCCAAGATCGGGTTAACTATGGCTACACCTTC.

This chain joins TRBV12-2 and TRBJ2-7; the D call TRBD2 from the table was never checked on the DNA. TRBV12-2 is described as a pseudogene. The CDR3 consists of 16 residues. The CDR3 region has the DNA TGTGCAAGTCGCCCCGAGACGGGGGGCATACCCTACGAGCAGTACTTC. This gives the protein CASRPETGGIPYEQYF.

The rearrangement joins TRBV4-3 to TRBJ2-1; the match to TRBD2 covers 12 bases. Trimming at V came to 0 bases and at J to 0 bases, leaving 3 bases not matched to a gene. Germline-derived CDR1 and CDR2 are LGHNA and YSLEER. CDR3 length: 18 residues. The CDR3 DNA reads TGCGCCAGCAGCCAAGATCTAGCGGGGGGGAGCTCCTACAATGAGCAGTTCTTC. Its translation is CASSQDLAGGSSYNEQFF.

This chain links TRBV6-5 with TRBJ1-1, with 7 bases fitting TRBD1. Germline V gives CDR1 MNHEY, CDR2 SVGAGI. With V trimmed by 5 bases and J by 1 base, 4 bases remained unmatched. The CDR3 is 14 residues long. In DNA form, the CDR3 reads TGTGCCAGCAGTCGGGACAGAACGAACACTGAAGCTTTCTTT. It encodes CASSRDRTNTEAFF.

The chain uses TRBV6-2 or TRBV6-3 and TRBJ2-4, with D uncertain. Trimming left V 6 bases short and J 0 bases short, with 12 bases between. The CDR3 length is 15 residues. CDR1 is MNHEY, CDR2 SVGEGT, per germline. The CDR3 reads CASSSLVLAKNIQYF. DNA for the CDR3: TGTGCCAGCAGCTCCCTTGTACTAGCCAAAAACATTCAGTACTTC.

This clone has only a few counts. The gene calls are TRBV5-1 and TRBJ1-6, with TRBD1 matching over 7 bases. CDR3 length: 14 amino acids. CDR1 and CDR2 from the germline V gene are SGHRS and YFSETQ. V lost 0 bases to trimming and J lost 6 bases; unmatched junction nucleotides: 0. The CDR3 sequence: CASSLDRGNSPLHF. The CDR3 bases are TGCGCCAGCAGCTTGGACAGGGGTAATTCACCCCTCCACTTT.

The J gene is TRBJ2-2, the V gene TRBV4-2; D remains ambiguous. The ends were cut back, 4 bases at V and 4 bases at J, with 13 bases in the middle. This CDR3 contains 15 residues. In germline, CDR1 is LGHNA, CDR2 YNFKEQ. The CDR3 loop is CASSLSSTGTGELFF. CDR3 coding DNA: TGTGCCAGCAGCCTTTCTTCCACCGGCACCGGGGAGCTGTTTTTT.

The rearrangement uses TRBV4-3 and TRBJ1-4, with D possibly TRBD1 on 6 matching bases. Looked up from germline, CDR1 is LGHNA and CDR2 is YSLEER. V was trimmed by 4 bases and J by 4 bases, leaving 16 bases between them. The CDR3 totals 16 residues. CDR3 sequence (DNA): TGCGCCAGCAGCCGTGGGAACGGACAGTTTAATGAAAAACTGTTTTTT. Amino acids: CASSRGNGQFNEKLFF.

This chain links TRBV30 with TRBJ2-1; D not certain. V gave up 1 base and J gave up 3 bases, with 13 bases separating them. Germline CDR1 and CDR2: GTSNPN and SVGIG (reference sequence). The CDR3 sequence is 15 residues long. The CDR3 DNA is TGTGCCTGGAGTGAATGGCGAGGTCGCTACAATGAGCAGTTCTTC. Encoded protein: CAWSEWRGRYNEQFF.